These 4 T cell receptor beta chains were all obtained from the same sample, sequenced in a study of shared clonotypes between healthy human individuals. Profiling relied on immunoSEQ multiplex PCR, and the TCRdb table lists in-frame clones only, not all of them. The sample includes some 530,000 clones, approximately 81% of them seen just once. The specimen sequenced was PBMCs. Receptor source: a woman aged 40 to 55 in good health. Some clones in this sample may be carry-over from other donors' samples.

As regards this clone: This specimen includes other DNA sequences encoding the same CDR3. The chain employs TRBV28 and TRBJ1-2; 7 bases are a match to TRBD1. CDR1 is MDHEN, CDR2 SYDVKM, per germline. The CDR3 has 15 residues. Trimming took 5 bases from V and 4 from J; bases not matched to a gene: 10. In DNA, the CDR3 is TGTGCCAGCAGTCCCACAGGGGCGCGAGTCTATGGCTACACCTTC. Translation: CASSPTGARVYGYTF.

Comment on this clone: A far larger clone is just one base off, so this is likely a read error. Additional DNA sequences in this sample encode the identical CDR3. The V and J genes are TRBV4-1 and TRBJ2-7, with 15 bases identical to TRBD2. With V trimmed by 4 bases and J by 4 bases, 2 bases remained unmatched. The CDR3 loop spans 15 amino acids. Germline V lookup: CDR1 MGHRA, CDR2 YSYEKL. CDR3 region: CASSLGLAGGYEQYF. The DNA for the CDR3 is TGCGCCAGCAGCCTAGGACTAGCGGGAGGGTACGAGCAGTACTTC.

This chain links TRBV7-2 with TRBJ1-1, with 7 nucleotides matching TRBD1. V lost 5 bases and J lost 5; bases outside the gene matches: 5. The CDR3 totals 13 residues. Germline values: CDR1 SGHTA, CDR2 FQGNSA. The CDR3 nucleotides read TGTGCCAGCAGCCGACAGGGTTGGACTGAAGCTTTCTTT. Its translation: CASSRQGWTEAFF.

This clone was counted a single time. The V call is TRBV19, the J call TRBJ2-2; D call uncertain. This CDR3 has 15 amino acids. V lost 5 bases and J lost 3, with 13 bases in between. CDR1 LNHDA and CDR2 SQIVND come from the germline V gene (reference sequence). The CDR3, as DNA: TGTGCCAGTAGTTGGTCTGGGGATTACACCGGGGAGCTGTTTTTT. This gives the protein CASSWSGDYTGELFF.